A selection of T cell receptor beta chains follows, all from one sample in a study of T-cell reconstitution after alpha-beta-depleted transplantation in children. TCRdb re-called the PCR reads with MiXCR, one entry per CDR3 protein. The sample shows 350,000 to 450,000 distinct CDR3 sequences, 10% to 15% of them seen only once. The sample was PBMCs, taken from the stem cell graft. The receptors stem from a human donor who donated a stem cell graft to a child with Fanconi anemia. Both conserved end residues are part of each CDR3. The D gene is left open where the match is weak. Size tells how often a clone was seen (once, few, many) or the class of an expanded clone, and some rows leave it out.

J,size,V,D,DNA,CDR3
TRBJ2-7,.,TRBV11-2,.,TGTGCCAGCAGCTTTGCCAGGGGCCGTACCTACGAGCAGTACTTC,CASSFARGRTYEQYF
TRBJ1-2,.,TRBV6-1,TRBD1,TGTGCCAGCAGTCGCCGACAGGGAACTGGGGGCTACACCTTC,CASSRRQGTGGYTF
TRBJ1-1,.,TRBV3-1,.,TGTGCCAGCAGCGTCGGAGGCCGGGGAGGGGAAGCTTTCTTT,CASSVGGRGGEAFF
TRBJ2-5,many,TRBV12-3/TRBV12-4,TRBD2,TGTGCCAGTTCTAGCGGGGGGTACCAAGAGACCCAGTACTTC,CASSSGGYQETQYF
TRBJ2-3,.,TRBV7-9,TRBD2,TGTGCCAGCAGCTTCACCGGGACTAGCGTTAAAGATACGCAGTATTTT,CASSFTGTSVKDTQYF
TRBJ1-2,.,TRBV18,.,TGTGCCAGCTCACCAAAAGAGACAGCCTACACCTTC,CASSPKETAYTF
TRBJ2-2,many,TRBV18,TRBD2,TGTGCCAGCTCGCCAACGGGCGGTACCACGGGACTAGCGGGGACCGGGGAGCTGTTTTTT,CASSPTGGTTGLAGTGELFF
TRBJ1-5,few,TRBV6-1,.,TGTGCCAGCAGTGAATTGGGGGAGAAACCCCAGCATTTT,CASSELGEKPQHF
TRBJ1-2,.,TRBV5-6,.,TGTGCCAGCAGCTCCCTTCCCCGGGCCGTGTATGGCTACACCTTC,CASSSLPRAVYGYTF
TRBJ2-3,many,TRBV9,.,TGTGCCAGCAGCGTAGTAGGGACTTACACAGATACGCAGTATTTT,CASSVVGTYTDTQYF
TRBJ2-3,.,TRBV7-2,.,TGTGCCAGCAGCTTAAACGGAAGGGCAGATACGCAGTATTTT,CASSLNGRADTQYF
TRBJ2-1,many,TRBV5-1,.,TGCGCCAGCAGAGAGTACTCAAGCTCCTACAATGAGCAGTTCTTC,CASREYSSSYNEQFF
TRBJ1-5,.,TRBV12-3/TRBV12-4,TRBD1,TGTGCCAGCACCCTTCAACAGGGGAGCCAGCCCCAGCATTTT,CASTLQQGSQPQHF
TRBJ1-5,few,TRBV27,.,TGTGCCAGCAGTGATTACCCCAATCAGCCCCAGCATTTT,CASSDYPNQPQHF
TRBJ2-2,.,TRBV5-1,TRBD2,TGCGCCAGCAGCTACACTAGCGGGGGCTACACCGGGGAGCTGTTTTTT,CASSYTSGGYTGELFF
TRBJ1-3,.,TRBV20-1,.,TGCAGTGCTACAGGGGAAGTCAGCGTGAACACCATATATTTT,CSATGEVSVNTIYF
TRBJ1-4,few,TRBV12-3/TRBV12-4,TRBD1,TGTGCCAGCAGTTCCGGGACAGGGTTTGATGAAAAACTGTTTTTT,CASSSGTGFDEKLFF
TRBJ2-1,many,TRBV4-3,.,TGCGCCAGCAGCCGTCTACCCGGGAATGAGCAGTTCTTC,CASSRLPGNEQFF
TRBJ2-1,.,TRBV5-4,.,TGTGCCAGCAGCTTGGAAGGTCATCTACGTGGGAATGAGCAGTTCTTC,CASSLEGHLRGNEQFF
TRBJ1-1,few,TRBV9,.,TGTGCCAGCAGCGTAGCTACGGAGGTGGAGAGGATCACACTCACGAACACTGAAGCTTTCTTT,CASSVATEVERITLTNTEAFF
TRBJ1-1,many,TRBV5-1,.,TGCGCCAGCAGTGGTGTGGGATGGACTGAAGCTTTCTTT,CASSGVGWTEAFF
TRBJ1-5,few,TRBV20-1,.,TGCAGTGCTAGAGAGGGACAACCGAATCAGCCCCAGCATTTT,CSAREGQPNQPQHF
TRBJ2-7,.,TRBV9,TRBD2,TGTGCCAGCAGCGAAGGCGGGAGCTCCTACGAGCAGTACTTC,CASSEGGSSYEQYF
TRBJ1-2,many,TRBV7-6,.,TGTGCCAGCAGCTTAGAACCAGGGAACTATGGCTACACCTTC,CASSLEPGNYGYTF
TRBJ2-2,.,TRBV2,TRBD2,TGTGCCAGCAGTGATCCCCCCCTAGCGGGTGGGACCGGGGAGCTGTTTTTT,CASSDPPLAGGTGELFF
TRBJ2-3,many,TRBV9,.,TGTGCCAGCAGCGTCCCGGGGACAGATACGCAGTATTTT,CASSVPGTDTQYF
TRBJ1-2,few,TRBV6-5,.,TGTGCCAGCAGTTACTCGTCCGGATCGGGCTACACCTTC,CASSYSSGSGYTF
TRBJ2-1,.,TRBV24-1,.,TGTGCCACCAGCGGCTCCGAGACAGGGAGGGGATACAATGAGCAGTTCTTC,CATSGSETGRGYNEQFF
TRBJ1-4,.,TRBV12-3/TRBV12-4,.,TGTGCCAGCAGCCGACAGTATGAAAAACTGTTTTTT,CASSRQYEKLFF
TRBJ1-1,.,TRBV15,.,TGTGCCACCAGCAGGTTCCTTGGGACCCTCACTGAAGCTTTCTTT,CATSRFLGTLTEAFF
TRBJ2-5,many,TRBV5-1,.,TGCGCCAGCAGCTTGAATGGAGCGGGCCAAGAGACCCAGTACTTC,CASSLNGAGQETQYF
TRBJ2-1,.,TRBV12-3/TRBV12-4,TRBD2,TGTGCCAGCAGCGATAGCGGGGGGGGCCACAATGAGCAGTTCTTC,CASSDSGGGHNEQFF
TRBJ2-7,many,TRBV12-3/TRBV12-4,.,TGTGCCAGCAGCTATAGTTCGGACGGTACGGCCTACGAGCAGTACTTC,CASSYSSDGTAYEQYF
TRBJ1-6,few,TRBV12-3/TRBV12-4,.,TGTGCCAGCAGTCCCTCCGATGGGGCAGGATCACCCCTCCACTTT,CASSPSDGAGSPLHF
TRBJ2-1,many,TRBV18,TRBD1,TGTGCCAGCTCACCATGGACAGGGGGCGATGAGCAGTTCTTC,CASSPWTGGDEQFF
TRBJ1-4,.,TRBV5-6,.,TGTGCCAGCAGCTTTAATTATGGGGATTCGGCTAATGAAAAACTGTTTTTT,CASSFNYGDSANEKLFF
TRBJ1-1,few,TRBV5-5,TRBD1,TGTGCCAGCAGCTTGCCAACAGGGGCTGGAAGTGAAGCTTTCTTT,CASSLPTGAGSEAFF
TRBJ2-1,.,TRBV5-6,.,TGTGCCAGCAGCTCTCGACGGGAGCAGTTCTTC,CASSSRREQFF
TRBJ1-2,.,TRBV3-1,.,TGTGCCAGCAGCCAAGTTGGAAGGGAAGGAGGCTACACCTTC,CASSQVGREGGYTF
TRBJ2-1,many,TRBV14,TRBD2,TGTGCCAGCAGCCAAGAATGGGAGGGCGATGAGCAGTTCTTC,CASSQEWEGDEQFF
TRBJ1-1,.,TRBV5-1,.,TGCGCCAGCAGCCCGGGGATCAGCCACACTGAAGCTTTCTTT,CASSPGISHTEAFF
TRBJ2-1,.,TRBV4-3,.,TGCGCCAGCAGCCAAGATGCGAGGGGGGCCAACAATGAGCAGTTCTTC,CASSQDARGANNEQFF
TRBJ1-6,many,TRBV19,TRBD1,TGTGCCAGTAGTCGGGACAGGGGAATTTCACCCCTCCACTTT,CASSRDRGISPLHF
TRBJ2-3,many,TRBV29-1,TRBD2,TGCAGCGTTGAACGGGCGGGGGTAACAGATACGCAGTATTTT,CSVERAGVTDTQYF
TRBJ2-2,many,TRBV27,TRBD1,TGTGCCAGCAGTTTCCGGACAGGGGGCGACGGGGAGCTGTTTTTT,CASSFRTGGDGELFF
TRBJ1-6,many,TRBV6-1,.,TGTGCCAGCAGACCGGTTTCGGGGGGTTCACCCCTCCACTTT,CASRPVSGGSPLHF
TRBJ1-2,.,TRBV12-3/TRBV12-4,TRBD1,TGTGCCAGCAGTAGGACAGGAGCCGGGGGCTACACCTTC,CASSRTGAGGYTF
TRBJ2-3,few,TRBV7-6,.,TGTGCCAGCAGCTTACTGTCACTAGGGGCGGTTGATACGCAGTATTTT,CASSLLSLGAVDTQYF
TRBJ2-3,few,TRBV5-1,TRBD2,TGCGCCAGCAGCTTTCAAGCTAGCGGGGGAGGCAAAGATACGCAGTATTTT,CASSFQASGGGKDTQYF
TRBJ1-1,few,TRBV4-3,.,TGCGCCAGCAGCCAAGATGCTTTATGGAACACTGAAGCTTTCTTT,CASSQDALWNTEAFF
TRBJ2-6,.,TRBV29-1,.,TGCAGCGTTGAAGAAAGGGGGAGAGCTGGGGCCAACGTCCTGACTTTC,CSVEERGRAGANVLTF
TRBJ2-5,many,TRBV28,.,TGTGCCAGCACCCAGGGTGGAGAGACCCAGTACTTC,CASTQGGETQYF
TRBJ2-3,few,TRBV4-3,TRBD1,TGCGCCAGCAGCCAGTCAGGGGGCGCGGGGACAGATACGCAGTATTTT,CASSQSGGAGTDTQYF
TRBJ2-1,many,TRBV28,TRBD1,TGTGCCAGCAGTTTAGAACAGGGGGGTGATGAGCAGTTCTTC,CASSLEQGGDEQFF
TRBJ1-4,few,TRBV3-1,.,TGTGCCAGCAGCCTCCGTACAACTAATGAAAAACTGTTTTTT,CASSLRTTNEKLFF
TRBJ2-1,.,TRBV5-1,TRBD2,TGCGCCAGCAGCTTGCGAGCGGGGGGTGGAAGCTCCTACAATGAGCAGTTCTTC,CASSLRAGGGSSYNEQFF